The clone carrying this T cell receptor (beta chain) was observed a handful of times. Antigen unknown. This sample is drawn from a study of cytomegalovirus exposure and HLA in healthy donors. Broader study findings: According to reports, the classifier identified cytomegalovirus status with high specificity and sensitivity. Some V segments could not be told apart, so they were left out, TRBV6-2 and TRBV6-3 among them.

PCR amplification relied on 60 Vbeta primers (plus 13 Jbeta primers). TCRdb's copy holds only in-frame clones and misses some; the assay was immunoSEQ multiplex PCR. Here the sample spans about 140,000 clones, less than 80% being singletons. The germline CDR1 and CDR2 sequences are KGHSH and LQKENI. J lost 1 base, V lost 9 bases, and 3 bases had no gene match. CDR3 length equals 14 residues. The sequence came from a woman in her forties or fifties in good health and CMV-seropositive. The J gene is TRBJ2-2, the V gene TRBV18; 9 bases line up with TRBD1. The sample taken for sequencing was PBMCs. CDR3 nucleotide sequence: TGTGCCAGTCGGACAGGGGTGAACACCGGGGAGCTGTTTTTT. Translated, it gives CASRTGVNTGELFF.